This T cell receptor (beta chain) was captured in a study of blood T cells in healthy people across ages. The study's findings and limits: TCR beta diversity, measured per million T cells, fell in a roughly linear way with age. Diversity of TCR beta correlated strongly with naive T cell percentage.

Of note for this clonotype: Antigen: not known.

Primers used in a second PCR of roughly 7 to 11 cycles were a sample-barcoded 5' primer and a J-beta primer mix. TCRdb passed the 5' RACE reads through MiXCR, listing each CDR3 protein once. The sample contains about 1.4 million distinct CDR3 sequences, roughly 59% of which appear only once. Donor samples were obtained from healthy Caucasian individuals from Russia, aged about 6 to 95. The origin of this receptor is a man between 18 and 35 years old in good health. Sequencing used blood.

As DNA, the CDR3 is TGTGCCAGCAGCCCCAATCCACGAGGGGGCAGGGAGACCCAGTACTTC. As protein: CASSPNPRGGRETQYF. The chain links TRBV7-9 to TRBJ2-5; 7 bases align to TRBD1. Germline CDR1 is SEHNR and CDR2 is FQNEAQ (reference sequence). The V gene end was trimmed by 5 bases and the J gene end by 5 bases; junction bases not matched to a gene: 14. The CDR3 runs 16 residues.